Below are 20 T cell receptor beta chains sequenced from a single sample in a study of persistence of HIV-infected CD4 T cells (dated by TCRdb to the early 2020s). Antigen specificity for these receptors is unknown. The immunoSEQ hsTCRB assay version 4 in survey mode was used to sequence TCRbeta repertoires from genomic DNA. The table was pulled from immuneACCESS by TCRdb, which kept in-frame rearrangements only. Such tables lose some clones; where checked, under half of the loss comes from unresolved V genes, and the rest has no known cause. The sample records 15,000 to 20,000 clones, 65% of which are singletons. 6.5% to 8.5% of the sample is taken by the ten largest. Taken with the paper, the label for treatment or condition translates to: suppressive antiretroviral therapy. Lysates of CMV-infected fibroblasts were used at about 9.2 ug/mL for cell stimulation. Responding CD4+ T cells were sorted by upregulation of both CD40 ligand and CD69.

The sequencing here drew on CD4+ T cells sorted from PBMCs after roughly 17-hour stimulation, taken from a patient who received antiretroviral therapy. What the cell subset or site label conveys for this sample: CD40L+CD69+ CD4 T cells responding to CMV lysate. The receptors derive from an adult woman with HIV who was CMV-seropositive.

The rearrangement joins TRBV19 to TRBJ1-3, with TRBD1 as a possible D gene (6 bases). There are 16 residues in the CDR3. The V gene lost 3 bases and the J gene lost 2 bases, with 14 bases spanning the gap. CDR1 and CDR2 from the germline V gene are LNHDA and SQIVND (reference sequence). CDR3 protein: CASSIPRQATGNTIYF. As DNA, the CDR3 is TGTGCCAGTAGTATCCCCAGACAGGCGACTGGAAACACCATATATTTT.

V is TRBV29-1 and J is TRBJ2-5, with 9 positions matching TRBD1. CDR1 and CDR2 (germline): SQVTM, ANQGSEA. V trimming: 7 bases; J trimming: 1 base; junction bases outside the gene matches: 7. CDR3 size: 14 residues. The CDR3 protein is CSANRGRRQETQYF. Here the CDR3 DNA reads TGCAGCGCCAACAGGGGGCGACGCCAAGAGACCCAGTACTTC.

The chain couples TRBV30 to TRBJ1-2; D is uncertain. This CDR3 contains 13 residues. CDR1 and CDR2 (germline): GTSNPN, SVGIG (reference sequence). The ends were cut back, 4 bases at V and 2 bases at J, with 11 bases in the middle. CDR3 coding DNA: TGTGCCTGGACTAAACCGGCGAACTATGGCTACACCTTC. Its translation: CAWTKPANYGYTF. Together with reference TRBV30 and TRBJ1-2, the CDR3 gives the full variable domain: SQTIHQWPATLVQPVGSPLSLECTVEGTSNPNLYWYRQAAGRGLQLLFYSVGIGQISSEVPQNLSASRPQDRQFILSSKKLLLSDSGFYLCAWTKPANYGYTFGSGTRLTVV.

The rearrangement uses TRBV7-8 and TRBJ1-6; 8 nucleotides match TRBD1. Trimming cost V 1 base and J 5 bases; bases outside gene matches: 7. The germline V gene has CDR1 SGHVS and CDR2 FQNEAQ. The CDR3 is 17 amino acids. CDR3 residues: CASSLGTGRVDNSPLHF. DNA for the CDR3: TGTGCCAGCAGCTTAGGGACAGGGAGAGTTGATAATTCACCCCTCCACTTT. Supplemented by reference TRBV7-8 and TRBJ1-6, the full variable domain reads GAGVSQSPRYKVAKRGQDVALRCDPISGHVSLFWYQQALGQGPEFLTYFQNEAQLDKSGLPSDRFFAERPEGSVSTLKIQRTQQEDSAVYLCASSLGTGRVDNSPLHFGNGTRLTVT.

This clone came up once. The V call is TRBV5-8, the J call TRBJ1-3, with D perhaps matching TRBD1 (6 bases). CDR1 is SGHTS, CDR2 YDEGEE, per germline. The CDR3 runs 15 residues. With 1 base removed from V and 4 bases from J, the gap between germline ends came to 12 bases. This CDR3 reads CASSLMGAEGNTIYF. As DNA, the CDR3 is TGTGCCAGCAGCTTGATGGGGGCGGAAGGAAACACCATATATTTT.

J is TRBJ1-2 and V is TRBV5-4; D gene ambiguous. Per germline, CDR1 SGHNT and CDR2 YYREEE (reference sequence). The CDR3 is 14 amino acids. Trimming cost V 4 bases and J 6 bases, with 16 bases left between them. The CDR3, as DNA: TGTGCCAGCAGCACACCGACCGGGCTCGATGGCTACACCTTC. Translation gives CASSTPTGLDGYTF.

The CDR3 DNA sequence: TGTGCCACCAGCAGAGATATTGGGGGTTACGAGCAGTACGTC. Translation: CATSRDIGGYEQYV. The V call is TRBV15, the J call TRBJ2-7, with D perhaps matching TRBD1 or TRBD2 (5 bases each). Germline values: CDR1 LNHNV, CDR2 YYDKDF (reference sequence). V gave up 0 bases and J gave up 4 bases, with 10 bases separating them. This CDR3 spans 14 amino acids.

This clone has only a few counts. The gene calls are TRBV4-2 and TRBJ2-7; weak D call: TRBD2 (5 bases). Trimming took 4 bases from V and 3 from J, leaving 10 bases between them. Germline V lookup: CDR1 LGHNA, CDR2 YNFKEQ. CDR3 length: 13 residues. The CDR3 sequence is CASSRAAYYEQYF. The CDR3 DNA is TGTGCCAGCAGCCGAGCGGCCTACTACGAGCAGTACTTC.

The V and J genes are TRBV5-1 and TRBJ1-6; D call uncertain. This CDR3 region has 13 residues. The germline gives CDR1 SGHRS, CDR2 YFSETQ. The ends were cut back, 4 bases at V and 13 bases at J, with 15 bases in the middle. The chain's CDR3 is CASSLDSMSPLHF. Written as DNA, the CDR3 is TGCGCCAGCAGCCTGGACTCAATGTCCCCCCTCCACTTT.

In its sample, this clone was seen once. V gene TRBV30 combines with J gene TRBJ1-2; D perhaps matches TRBD1 (5 bases). The CDR3 sequence is 12 residues long. In germline, CDR1 is GTSNPN, CDR2 SVGIG (reference sequence). Trimming cost V 0 bases and J 13 bases, with 15 bases left between them. CDR3 protein: CAWSVERQQGTF. CDR3 sequence (DNA): TGTGCCTGGAGTGTAGAACGGCAGCAGGGCACCTTC.

V and J are TRBV29-1 and TRBJ1-2; 9 positions match TRBD1. The CDR3 runs to 11 residues. Looked up from germline, CDR1 is SQVTM and CDR2 is ANQGSEA. J lost 8 bases, V lost 6 bases, and 4 bases had no gene match. As DNA, the CDR3 is TGCAGCGTAGGGGGACAGGGCGGCTACACCTTC. Translated: CSVGGQGGYTF.

The chain couples TRBV2 to TRBJ2-1, with TRBD1 identical over 8 bases. CDR1 and CDR2 from the germline V gene are SNHLY and FYNNEI. The CDR3 extends over 14 amino acids. V shed 5 bases, J shed 4 bases, and the junction held 4 bases outside the gene matches. CDR3 in DNA: TGTGCCAGCAGTCCGGACAGGGTTTACAATGAGCAGTTCTTC. Translation: CASSPDRVYNEQFF.

The V and J genes are TRBV4-2 and TRBJ1-1, with D hard to call. V was pared by 1 base and J by 0 bases, with 6 bases between. CDR3 length: 14 residues. Germline CDR1 LGHNA, CDR2 YNFKEQ. CDR3 sequence (DNA): TGTGCCAGCAGCCAAGGAGGGTTGAACACTGAAGCTTTCTTT. It encodes CASSQGGLNTEAFF.

The gene calls are TRBV10-3 and TRBJ1-1; TRBD1 might be the D (5 bases). The germline V gene encodes CDR1 ENHRY and CDR2 SYGVKD. The CDR3 loop spans 14 amino acids. The ends were cut back, 2 bases at V and 9 bases at J, with 16 bases in the middle. The chain's CDR3 is CAISEPTGNRKAFF. DNA for the CDR3: TGTGCCATCAGTGAGCCTACAGGTAACCGAAAAGCTTTCTTT.

This clone was recorded a few times. The chain uses TRBV6-5 and TRBJ1-2, with TRBD1 identical over 7 bases. Germline V lookup: CDR1 MNHEY, CDR2 SVGAGI. The CDR3 spans 15 residues. J was trimmed by 8 bases and V by 0 bases; bases with no gene match: 9. This chain's CDR3 is CASSYSRQGLRGYTF. For the CDR3, the DNA is TGTGCCAGCAGTTACTCTCGACAGGGATTGCGGGGCTACACCTTC.

This clone showed up just a few times. CDR3 coding DNA: TGTGCCAGCAGGTACAACAGGGAGACTGAAGCTTTCTTT. Its translation: CASRYNRETEAFF. This rearrangement joins TRBV6-5 to TRBJ1-1, with a tentative D call TRBD1 (6 bases). The germline V gene encodes CDR1 MNHEY and CDR2 SVGAGI. The V and J ends lost 6 bases and 5 bases respectively, with 13 bases between them. The CDR3 loop spans 13 amino acids.

This clone is medium-sized by share. V is TRBV27 and J is TRBJ1-1; 7 bases line up with TRBD1. Germline CDR1 is MNHEY and CDR2 is SMNVEV (reference sequence). The CDR3 loop spans 14 amino acids. V dropped 6 bases and J dropped 5; count of bases not matched to a gene: 9. CDR3 sequence reads: CASRRQGTGTEAFF. The CDR3 nucleotides read TGTGCCAGCAGGCGACAGGGTACGGGAACTGAAGCTTTCTTT.

A remark on this clone: This specimen includes other DNA sequences encoding the same CDR3. The rearrangement links TRBV5-8 to TRBJ1-6; D call uncertain. The CDR3 has 11 amino acids. Trimming removed 2 bases from V and 13 bases from J, with 7 bases in between. From germline, CDR1 is SGHTS and CDR2 YDEGEE. Here the CDR3 reads CASSLLGPLHF. CDR3 in DNA: TGTGCCAGCAGCTTACTAGGGCCCCTCCACTTT.

This chain connects TRBV2 to TRBJ2-3; TRBD2 matches at 10 bases. This CDR3 is built from 15 residues. Unmatched junction bases numbered 10, after V lost 11 bases and J lost 2 bases. Germline CDR1 is SNHLY and CDR2 is FYNNEI. Here the CDR3 DNA reads TGTGCCGGGGGAACTAGCGGGGAGACCACAGATACGCAGTATTTT. This translates into CAGGTSGETTDTQYF.

V usage is TRBV7-8 and J usage is TRBJ2-7, with TRBD2 identical over 14 bases. There are 16 residues in the CDR3. Looked up from germline, CDR1 is SGHVS and CDR2 is FQNEAQ. Trimming at V came to 1 base and at J to 5 bases, leaving 4 bases not matched to a gene. The CDR3 region has the DNA TGTGCCAGCAGCTTAGGGACTAGCGGGGGGCGGGACGAGCAGTACGTC. It is translated as CASSLGTSGGRDEQYV.